This T cell receptor (beta chain) comes out of a study of Tregs in tolerant kidney transplant recipients. Findings and caveats of the study: Activated donor B cell expansion appeared to reveal the most relevant donor-specific TCRbeta repertoire.

V gave up 7 bases and J gave up 7 bases, with 19 bases separating them. The CDR3 sequence is 14 residues long. Germline V gene lookup returns CDR1 MDHEN and CDR2 SYDVKM. Regulatory T cells were sorted from thawed PBMCs rested overnight at 37°C with about 210 IU/ml IL-2. Assay used: immunoSEQ multiplex PCR; TCRdb lists only in-frame clones, some missing. The data hold around 85,000 clones, with approximately 90% observed a single time. Notes on this clone: What it binds is unknown.

The chain uses TRBV28 and TRBJ1-2; the D is unclear. Source: Tregs from blood, taken before the transplant. The origin of this receptor is a human donor who received a combined kidney and bone marrow transplant. DNA for the CDR3: TGTGCCAGCAATTTTTGGTCCACGAGTAGTGGCTACACCTTC. Translating it yields CASNFWSTSSGYTF.